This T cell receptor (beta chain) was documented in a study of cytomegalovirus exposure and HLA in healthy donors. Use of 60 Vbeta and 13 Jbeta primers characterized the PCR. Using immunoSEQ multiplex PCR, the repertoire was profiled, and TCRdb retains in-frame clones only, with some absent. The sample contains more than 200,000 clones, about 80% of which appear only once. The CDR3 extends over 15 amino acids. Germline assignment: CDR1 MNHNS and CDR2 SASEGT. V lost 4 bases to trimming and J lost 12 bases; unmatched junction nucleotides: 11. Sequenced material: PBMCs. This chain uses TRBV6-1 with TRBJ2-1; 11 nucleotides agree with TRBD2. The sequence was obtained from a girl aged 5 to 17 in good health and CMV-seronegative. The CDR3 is CASSGNVEGTSGQFF. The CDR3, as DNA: TGTGCCAGCAGTGGAAACGTCGAAGGGACTAGCGGGCAGTTCTTC.